The 10 T cell receptor beta chains below were found in one sample sequenced in a study of CD8 T cells in ankylosing spondylitis. TCRdb recomputed calls from the 5' RACE reads with MiXCR, one row per CDR3 protein. The sample has around 300,000 distinct CDR3 sequences, 14% to 15% seen once. Specimen: blood, either unsorted or a sorted T cell fraction (not recorded which). The source is a male donor with ankylosing spondylitis or in good health (not recorded which).

The chain joins TRBV3-1 to TRBJ2-1; TRBD2 agrees at 9 bases. The CDR3 contains 14 residues. Germline assignment: CDR1 LGHDT and CDR2 YNNKEL (reference sequence). V was clipped by 0 bases and J by 11 bases; unmatched bases: 5. This chain's CDR3 is CASSQDVAGDKQFF. In DNA form, the CDR3 reads TGTGCCAGCAGCCAAGATGTAGCGGGAGACAAGCAGTTCTTC.

This clonotype was observed many times. The V call is TRBV5-1, the J call TRBJ2-7; 9 bases agree with TRBD1. Germline values: CDR1 SGHRS, CDR2 YFSETQ. This CDR3 is built from 16 residues. Trimming cost V 0 bases and J 1 base; bases outside gene matches: 5. The CDR3 nucleotides are TGCGCCAGCAGCTTGGTGGGGACAGGGACTTCCTACGAGCAGTACTTC. Its translation: CASSLVGTGTSYEQYF.

This clonotype was seen at least ten times. The chain links TRBV27 to TRBJ2-3; D call uncertain. The CDR3 extends over 13 amino acids. Germline V lookup: CDR1 MNHEY, CDR2 SMNVEV (reference sequence). V dropped 7 bases and J dropped 2 bases, with 10 bases sitting between them. CDR3: CASKDPFTDTQYF. CDR3 nucleotides: TGTGCCAGCAAAGACCCCTTCACAGATACGCAGTATTTT.

This clonotype showed up many times. The chain couples TRBV7-9 to TRBJ1-1; D perhaps matches TRBD1 (5 bases). V gave up 2 bases and J gave up 1 base, with 8 bases separating them. The CDR3 is 14 amino acids. CDR1 and CDR2 (germline): SEHNR, FQNEAQ (reference sequence). CDR3 sequence: CASSLNTGNTEAFF. CDR3 DNA: TGTGCCAGCAGCTTAAATACAGGGAACACTGAAGCTTTCTTT.

Details on this clonotype: Sequence at one end of the junction differs from germline and may be a read error. This chain connects TRBV18 to TRBJ2-1; 10 bases fit TRBD2. The germline V gene encodes CDR1 KGHSH and CDR2 LQKENI. The CDR3 is made up of 17 amino acids. Written as DNA, the CDR3 is TGTACCAGCTCACCACCAGGTAGCCTAGCGGGAGCTGGTGAGCAGTTCTTC. The encoded protein is CTSSPPGSLAGAGEQFF.

This chain uses TRBV4-1 with TRBJ2-7, with TRBD2 matching over 10 bases. Per germline, CDR1 MGHRA and CDR2 YSYEKL. The CDR3 runs to 17 residues. V shed 7 bases, J shed 1 base, and the junction held 13 bases outside the gene matches. The CDR3 DNA sequence: TGCGCCAGCACCAGAGCCCCTGGGACTAGCGAATCCTACGAGCAGTACTTC. Its protein is CASTRAPGTSESYEQYF.

This rearrangement joins TRBV29-1 to TRBJ1-2; D may be TRBD1 (5 bases). The germline V and J ends were trimmed by 6 bases and 4 bases, with 18 bases remaining between them. CDR1 and CDR2 (germline): SQVTM, ANQGSEA. The CDR3 length is 14 residues. The CDR3 region is CSVTPGGGTYGYTF. The CDR3 DNA reads TGCAGCGTCACACCCGGAGGTGGGACCTATGGCTACACCTTC. Variable domain in full (rest from reference TRBV29-1 and TRBJ1-2): SAVISQKPSRDICQRGTSLTIQCQVDSQVTMMFWYRQQPGQSLTLIATANQGSEATYESGFVIDKFPISRPNLTFSTLTVSNMSPEDSSIYLCSVTPGGGTYGYTFGSGTRLTVV.

The gene calls are TRBV20-1 and TRBJ2-5; TRBD2 is a possible D gene (6 bases). The CDR3 length is 10 residues. V was pared by 3 bases and J by 13 bases, with 12 bases between. Per germline, CDR1 DFQATT and CDR2 SNEGSKA (reference sequence). CDR3 sequence (DNA): TGCAGTGCTAGTCGGCTGGAGGGGTACTTC. Translated: CSASRLEGYF.

Only a few counts were recorded for this clonotype. The rearrangement links TRBV12-3 or TRBV12-4 to TRBJ2-3; 9 bases are shared with TRBD1. This CDR3 is 15 amino acids long. V lost 3 bases, J lost 3 bases, and 4 bases stayed unmatched. The chain's CDR3 is CASSFPDRGTDTQYF. The CDR3 DNA reads as TGTGCCAGCAGTTTTCCTGACAGGGGGACAGATACGCAGTATTTT.

This clonotype has more than one count but fewer than ten. The V call is TRBV11-2, the J call TRBJ2-1, with D tentatively TRBD2 (5 bases). The CDR3 consists of 14 residues. The ends were cut back, 5 bases at V and 8 bases at J, with 16 bases in the middle. Germline CDR1 and CDR2: SGHAT and FQNNGV. CDR3 sequence reads: CASSQPLGRDEQFF. Here the CDR3 DNA reads TGTGCCAGCAGCCAGCCACTAGGTCGCGATGAGCAGTTCTTC.